This T cell receptor beta chain was sequenced in a study of T cell responses to AZD1222 COVID-19 vaccine. As to this clone: Antigen specificity is unknown.

Measured with immunoSEQ multiplex PCR; TCRdb has only the in-frame clones, and not every one. The sample yields roughly 250,000 clones, 85% to 95% seen once. The study's findings and limits: Close to half of all spike-specific TCRs reportedly target regions of the variants that are unmutated. Clonal diversity was possibly underestimated; the donors were predominantly white British and more often female.

The sample was peripheral blood, taken on day 0 of AZD1222 vaccination. The receptor's source is an adult in good health.

The CDR3 DNA is TGTGCCAGCAGTGCACCCGACAGGGGGGAAGGCTACACCTTC. Protein product: CASSAPDRGEGYTF. The J gene is TRBJ1-2, the V gene TRBV28; 9 bases fit TRBD1. J gave up 8 bases and V 5 bases, and 9 bases lay outside the gene matches. CDR3 length equals 14 residues. Germline values: CDR1 MDHEN, CDR2 SYDVKM.